These 17 T cell receptor beta chains were all obtained from the same sample, sequenced in a study of CDR3 diversity in severe acne. Using its own MiXCR run on the PCR reads, TCRdb lists one record per CDR3 protein. The sample holds roughly 100,000 distinct CDR3 sequences, roughly 51% seen once. The specimen was blood. Receptors were obtained from a male donor with acne.

This chain links TRBV15 with TRBJ1-1; no firm D call. The V gene's germline CDR1 is LNHNV and CDR2 YYDKDF (reference sequence). This CDR3 spans 13 amino acids. V shed 5 bases and J shed 10 bases, with 17 bases lying between them. Here the CDR3 DNA reads TGTGCCACCAGCCGTCGGACGGCCGATGGAGCTTTCTTT. Translation: CATSRRTADGAFF.

This chain links TRBV29-1 with TRBJ2-7, with TRBD1 matching 9 bases. The germline V gene encodes CDR1 SQVTM and CDR2 ANQGSEA. This CDR3 spans 14 amino acids. V shed 2 bases, J shed 2 bases, and the junction held 4 bases outside the gene matches. Here the CDR3 DNA reads TGCAGCGTTGAATCCGGGACAGGGCCCTACGAGCAGTACTTC. Translation: CSVESGTGPYEQYF.

As concerns this clonotype: A much larger clone differs from this one at a single base, so this may be a read error. The rearrangement uses TRBV7-9 and TRBJ2-7, with D perhaps assigned TRBD1 or TRBD2 (5 bases each). The end of the DNA is better explained by TRBJ2-5, so the J call may be wrong. The CDR3 consists of 15 residues. The germline V gene encodes CDR1 SEHNR and CDR2 FQNEAQ (reference sequence). CDR3 nucleotides: TGTGCCAGCAGCTCGGGGCTAACTAAAAGGGAGACCCAGTACTTC. Translated: CASSSGLTKRETQYF.

The rearrangement uses TRBV20-1 and TRBJ1-2, with 9 bases fitting TRBD1. The CDR3 is 13 amino acids. Germline CDR1 reads DFQATT; CDR2 reads SNEGSKA (reference sequence). V shed 3 bases and J 4 bases; nucleotides not matched to a gene: 3. The CDR3 here is CSAREQGAYGYTF. CDR3 nucleotide sequence: TGCAGTGCTAGGGAACAGGGGGCCTATGGCTACACCTTC.

This clonotype was counted many times. The chain joins TRBV25-1 to TRBJ1-1; weak D call: TRBD1 (5 bases). Trimming left V 4 bases short and J 10 bases short, with 19 bases between. CDR1 and CDR2 from the germline V gene are MGHDK and SYGVNS. The length of the CDR3 is 14 residues. The CDR3 DNA reads TGTGCCAGCAGTGCGGAAGGGGCGGCGCGTACAGCTTTCTTT. It translates to CASSAEGAARTAFF.

On this clonotype itself: Being one base from a much bigger clone, this may be a read error. This chain links TRBV6-1 with TRBJ2-7; no reliable D call. Germline V gene sequence: CDR1 MNHNS, CDR2 SASEGT. The CDR3 runs 13 residues. V lost 0 bases and J lost 7, with 10 bases in between. CDR3 DNA: TGTGCCAGCAGTGAAGCCCAGCCTCGGGAGCAGTACTTC. It is translated as CASSEAQPREQYF.

V usage is TRBV5-8 and J usage is TRBJ2-5, with unresolved D. Trimming removed 0 bases from V and 11 bases from J, with 14 bases in between. The CDR3 has 13 residues. The germline V gene encodes CDR1 SGHTS and CDR2 YDEGEE. CDR3 nucleotides: TGTGCCAGCAGCTTGGGACCTCACGGCCGGCAGTACTTC. It codes for CASSLGPHGRQYF.

The gene calls are TRBV28 and TRBJ2-3, with a possible D match to TRBD2 (7 bases). Germline V gene sequence: CDR1 MDHEN, CDR2 SYDVKM. V gave up 4 bases and J gave up 0 bases, with 23 bases separating them. CDR3 length: 19 residues. As DNA, the CDR3 is TGTGCCAGCAGTTCTCACGGGTACGGGGGGCATACCAGCACAGATACGCAGTATTTT. Translated: CASSSHGYGGHTSTDTQYF.

In its sample, this clonotype was seen once. V is TRBV7-9 and J is TRBJ2-7; D is uncertain. The CDR3 is made up of 16 amino acids. Germline lookup yields CDR1 SEHNR and CDR2 FQNEAQ (reference sequence). V was cut by 5 bases and J by 2 bases, with 19 bases left in between. CDR3 region: CASSQGPGRPPYEQYF. The DNA for the CDR3 is TGTGCCAGCAGCCAAGGCCCCGGGCGGCCCCCCTACGAGCAGTACTTC.

Comments on this clonotype: This clone may be a read error of a much larger clone one base away. CDR3 protein: CASSGGTVSTDTQYF. In nucleotides, the CDR3 is TGTGCCAGCAGCGGCGGGACAGTGAGCACAGATACGCAGTATTTT. This chain uses TRBV5-1 with TRBJ2-3; possibly TRBD1 for D (7 bases). Germline V gives CDR1 SGHRS, CDR2 YFSETQ. The CDR3 is made up of 15 amino acids.

The V call is TRBV24-1, the J call TRBJ2-7; TRBD2 might be the D (5 bases). Trimming shortened V by 4 bases and J by 0 bases, and 6 bases separated the two germline ends. The CDR3 runs to 13 residues. Germline loops: CDR1 KGHDR, CDR2 SFDVKD. Written as DNA, the CDR3 is TGTGCCACCAGTGACACTAGCTCCTACGAGCAGTACTTC. Translated: CATSDTSSYEQYF.

In its sample, this clonotype was seen many times. The rearrangement links TRBV2 to TRBJ2-3; 8 bases are shared with TRBD2. Germline CDR1 and CDR2: SNHLY and FYNNEI. V was pared by 6 bases and J by 6 bases, with 11 bases of the junction left unmatched. The CDR3 totals 15 residues. The CDR3 DNA sequence: TGTGCCAGCAGGTCTCCAGCGGGAGTTGCGGATACGCAGTATTTT. Its translation: CASRSPAGVADTQYF.

The gene calls are TRBV7-9 and TRBJ1-3; the D is unclear. Germline values: CDR1 SEHNR, CDR2 FQNEAQ (reference sequence). The CDR3 spans 14 residues. Trimming cost V 5 bases and J 0 bases, with 8 bases left between them. The CDR3 region has the DNA TGTGCCAGCAGCCTTCAGGCCTCTGGAAACACCATATATTTT. Translating gives CASSLQASGNTIYF.

This clonotype was recorded many times. The rearrangement links TRBV29-1 to TRBJ2-6; D uncertain. CDR3 length equals 14 residues. Trimming stripped 1 base from V and 0 bases from J, with 4 bases between. Germline V CDR1 and CDR2: SQVTM, ANQGSEA. CDR3 region: CSVEADSGANVLTF. The CDR3 DNA is TGCAGCGTTGAAGCAGACTCTGGGGCCAACGTCCTGACTTTC.

This clonotype appeared a few times. The rearrangement joins TRBV5-6 to TRBJ1-3; D perhaps matches TRBD1 (5 bases). Germline CDR1 is SGHDT and CDR2 is YYEEEE. The CDR3 totals 18 residues. Trimming cost V 0 bases and J 4 bases, with 20 bases left between them. DNA of the CDR3: TGTGCCAGCAGCTTGGGCCTCAGGGCCTGGGCTACGGGAAACACCATATATTTT. Amino acid sequence: CASSLGLRAWATGNTIYF. Filled out from reference TRBV5-6 and TRBJ1-3, the complete variable domain reads DAGVTQSPTHLIKTRGQQVTLRCSPKSGHDTVSWYQQALGQGPQFIFQYYEEEERQRGNFPDRFSGHQFPNYSSELNVNALLLGDSALYLCASSLGLRAWATGNTIYFGEGSWLTVV.

This chain links TRBV10-3 with TRBJ2-7; D unclear. CDR3 length: 14 amino acids. Trimming removed 0 bases at V and 2 bases at J, with 8 bases between. CDR1 ENHRY and CDR2 SYGVKD come from the germline V gene. The CDR3 is CAISESDRPYEQYF. CDR3 bases: TGTGCCATCAGTGAGTCGGACCGGCCCTACGAGCAGTACTTC.

By sample fraction, this clonotype is medium-sized. The V and J genes are TRBV25-1 and TRBJ2-1; no firm D call. Looked up from germline, CDR1 is MGHDK and CDR2 is SYGVNS. Deletions cut 2 bases from V and 2 bases from J, with 4 bases between. The CDR3 consists of 13 residues. CDR3 nucleotide sequence: TGTGCCAGCAGTGAACAGCCCTACAATGAGCAGTTCTTC. This encodes CASSEQPYNEQFF. Supplemented by reference TRBV25-1 and TRBJ2-1, the full variable domain reads EADIYQTPRYLVIGTGKKITLECSQTMGHDKMYWYQQDPGMELHLIHYSYGVNSTEKGDLSSESTVSRIRTEHFPLTLESARPSHTSQYLCASSEQPYNEQFFGPGTRLTVL.